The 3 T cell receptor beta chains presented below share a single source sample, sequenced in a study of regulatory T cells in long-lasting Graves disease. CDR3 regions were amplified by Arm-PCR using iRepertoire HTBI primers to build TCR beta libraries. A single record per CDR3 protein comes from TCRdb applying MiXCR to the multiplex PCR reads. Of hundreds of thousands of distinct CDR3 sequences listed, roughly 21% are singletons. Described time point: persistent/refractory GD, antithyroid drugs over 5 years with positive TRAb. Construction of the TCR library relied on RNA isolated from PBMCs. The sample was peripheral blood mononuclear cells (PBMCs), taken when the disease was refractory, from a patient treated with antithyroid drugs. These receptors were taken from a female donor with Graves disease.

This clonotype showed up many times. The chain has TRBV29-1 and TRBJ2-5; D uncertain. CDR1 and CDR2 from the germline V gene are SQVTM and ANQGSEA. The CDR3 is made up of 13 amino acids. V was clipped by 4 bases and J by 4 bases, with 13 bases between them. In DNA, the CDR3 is TGCAGCGTTGCTCCCCCGCCGTCAGAGACCCAGTACTTC. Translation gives CSVAPPPSETQYF. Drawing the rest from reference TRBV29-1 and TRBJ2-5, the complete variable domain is SAVISQKPSRDICQRGTSLTIQCQVDSQVTMMFWYRQQPGQSLTLIATANQGSEATYESGFVIDKFPISRPNLTFSTLTVSNMSPEDSSIYLCSVAPPPSETQYFGPGTRLLVL.

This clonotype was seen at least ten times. The CDR3 coding sequence is TGTGCCAGCAGCCCAACGCCCCGGACAGGGGACTTGCAAGAGACCCAGTACTTC. It is translated as CASSPTPRTGDLQETQYF. This chain joins TRBV11-2 and TRBJ2-5, with 9 bases fitting TRBD1. From germline, CDR1 is SGHAT and CDR2 FQNNGV. The CDR3 spans 18 residues. The trim removed 5 bases at V and 2 bases at J, leaving 15 bases unmatched. The whole variable domain, remainder taken from reference TRBV11-2 and TRBJ2-5, is EAGVAQSPRYKIIEKRQSVAFWCNPISGHATLYWYQQILGQGPKLLIQFQNNGVVDDSQLPKDRFSAERLKGVDSTLKIQPAKLEDSAVYLCASSPTPRTGDLQETQYFGPGTRLLVL.

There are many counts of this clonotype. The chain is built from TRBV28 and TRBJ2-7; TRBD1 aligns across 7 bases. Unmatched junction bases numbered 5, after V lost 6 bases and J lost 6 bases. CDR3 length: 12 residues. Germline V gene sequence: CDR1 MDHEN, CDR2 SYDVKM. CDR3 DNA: TGTGCCAGCAGCCCTGGGACAGTCGAGCAGTACTTC. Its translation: CASSPGTVEQYF.